The rows below give T cell receptor beta chains drawn from one sample of a study of CD8+ T cells in alopecia areata. The method was immunoSEQ multiplex PCR; TCRdb's version includes in-frame clones alone and lacks a portion of them. This table holds about 150,000 clones, roughly 44% found once. Sequencing was carried out using CD4+ T cells sorted from blood. These receptors were taken from a human donor with alopecia areata. Both conserved end residues are trimmed from each CDR3. The order of the fields is V gene, J gene, CDR3 protein.

v_call: TRBV19; j_call: TRBJ2-6; cdr3_aa: ASRNSGANVLT
v_call: TRBV7-3; j_call: TRBJ2-1; cdr3_aa: ASSTRDPDNEQF
v_call: TRBV25-1; j_call: TRBJ2-1; cdr3_aa: ASNAASSYNEQF
v_call: TRBV20-1; j_call: TRBJ2-5; cdr3_aa: SALGETQY
v_call: TRBV29-1; j_call: TRBJ1-1; cdr3_aa: SVEGGQGVTEAF
v_call: TRBV29-1; j_call: TRBJ2-1; cdr3_aa: SVAYLAGANNEQF
v_call: TRBV10-3; j_call: TRBJ2-2; cdr3_aa: AISAQKPGQGEGGELF
v_call: TRBV29-1; j_call: TRBJ1-1; cdr3_aa: SVEEQDSTEAF
v_call: TRBV6-5; j_call: TRBJ2-7; cdr3_aa: ASSYGPDYEQY
v_call: TRBV28; j_call: TRBJ2-4; cdr3_aa: ASSPTRLAKNIQY
v_call: TRBV5-1; j_call: TRBJ1-1; cdr3_aa: ASRPQRNTEAF
v_call: TRBV29-1; j_call: TRBJ2-7; cdr3_aa: SYRGLYSYEQY
v_call: TRBV5-4; j_call: TRBJ2-6; cdr3_aa: ASSSSGRNSGANVLT
v_call: TRBV29-1; j_call: TRBJ2-3; cdr3_aa: SVSGQRTSTDTQY
v_call: TRBV7-9; j_call: TRBJ2-5; cdr3_aa: ASSPDTPVQETQY
v_call: TRBV5-6; j_call: TRBJ2-5; cdr3_aa: ASSSTTAQETQY
v_call: TRBV29-1; j_call: TRBJ1-2; cdr3_aa: SVDPAMGGYT
v_call: TRBV5-4; j_call: TRBJ1-2; cdr3_aa: ASSLSRTGGSDYGYT
v_call: TRBV5-1; j_call: TRBJ2-5; cdr3_aa: ASSSLAGQETQY
v_call: TRBV5-1; j_call: TRBJ2-7; cdr3_aa: ASSFGLAGSVHEQY
v_call: TRBV13; j_call: TRBJ2-5; cdr3_aa: ASSGPQETQY
v_call: TRBV29-1; j_call: TRBJ1-1; cdr3_aa: SGGTGGTRTEAF
v_call: TRBV19; j_call: TRBJ1-5; cdr3_aa: ASSIGTGAIYNQPQH
v_call: TRBV2; j_call: TRBJ2-5; cdr3_aa: ASSEETQY
v_call: TRBV7-9; j_call: TRBJ2-5; cdr3_aa: ASSLPPMETQY
v_call: TRBV29-1; j_call: TRBJ1-1; cdr3_aa: SALGSRTVITEAF
v_call: TRBV30; j_call: .; cdr3_aa: AWSLRVPYEQY
v_call: TRBV11-2; j_call: TRBJ2-7; cdr3_aa: ASSQLERPYYEQY
v_call: TRBV29-1; j_call: TRBJ1-4; cdr3_aa: SVELQDSGANEKLF
v_call: TRBV7-9; j_call: TRBJ2-3; cdr3_aa: ASSLSNSDTQY
v_call: TRBV20-1; j_call: TRBJ1-2; cdr3_aa: SARAGGGYT
v_call: TRBV5-1; j_call: TRBJ2-1; cdr3_aa: ASTPAGGLEQF
v_call: TRBV7-3; j_call: TRBJ1-1; cdr3_aa: ASSLGGGANTEAF
v_call: TRBV7-3; j_call: TRBJ2-3; cdr3_aa: ASSSSSEHTDTQY
v_call: TRBV7-2; j_call: TRBJ2-1; cdr3_aa: ASSLVGSSGRAEQF
v_call: TRBV28; j_call: TRBJ2-5; cdr3_aa: ASSAGGPETQY
v_call: TRBV2; j_call: TRBJ2-2; cdr3_aa: ASSPDTAANTGELF
v_call: TRBV30; j_call: TRBJ1-2; cdr3_aa: AWSLRGGIGYT
v_call: TRBV11-2; j_call: TRBJ2-7; cdr3_aa: ASSPRQGASYEQY
v_call: TRBV29-1; j_call: TRBJ2-4; cdr3_aa: SVSKFTGLNIQY
v_call: TRBV6-6; j_call: TRBJ2-1; cdr3_aa: ASSAISFGEQF
v_call: TRBV30; j_call: TRBJ1-4; cdr3_aa: AWSAPGQGGWKLF
v_call: TRBV5-1; j_call: TRBJ2-7; cdr3_aa: ASSAGTGGNEQY
v_call: TRBV30; j_call: TRBJ2-3; cdr3_aa: AWMYWGTDTQY
v_call: TRBV23-1; j_call: TRBJ1-1; cdr3_aa: ASSQSVSPQGGARNPEAF